This TCR beta chain is drawn from a study of cytomegalovirus exposure and HLA in healthy donors. Germline lookup yields CDR1 MNHEY and CDR2 SVGAGI. This CDR3 contains 14 residues. Trimming took off 1 base at V and 5 bases at J, with 8 bases between the two ends. Vbeta (60) and Jbeta (13) primers were used in the PCR. Sequencing was performed with immunoSEQ multiplex PCR; in TCRdb, only in-frame clones are kept and a portion is missing. This repertoire shows some 200,000 clones, around 78% found once; its top ten account for more than 2%. J is TRBJ2-2 and V is TRBV6-5; perhaps TRBD2 as D (5 bases). This TCR came from a woman in her twenties or thirties in good health and CMV-seropositive. The sample consisted of PBMCs. This CDR3 reads CASSYFGVTGELFF. The CDR3 DNA sequence: TGTGCCAGCAGTTACTTCGGGGTGACCGGGGAGCTGTTTTTT.